The subject of this entry is one T cell receptor (beta chain). Antigen unknown. The sample originates from a study of cytomegalovirus exposure and HLA in healthy donors. Study-level results: Among TCR beta chains of equal frequency, HLA-associated ones were more clonally expanded in a later analysis.

13 Jbeta primers and 60 Vbeta primers were used for the PCR. Sequencing was performed with immunoSEQ multiplex PCR; in TCRdb, only in-frame clones are kept and a portion is missing. The sample yields 150,000 to 200,000 clones, 80% to 90% seen once. V was pared by 2 bases and J by 3 bases, with 6 bases of the junction left unmatched. Germline V gene lookup returns CDR1 SGHDT and CDR2 YYEEEE. This CDR3 comprises 15 residues. The TCR sequence derives from a woman aged 18 to 35 in good health and CMV-seropositive. This chain connects TRBV5-6 to TRBJ2-7; 9 bases are a match to TRBD1. The sequencing sample was made of PBMCs. The CDR3 coding sequence is TGTGCCAGCAGCTTCAGGGGACAGGGAGGCTACGAGCAGTACTTC. It is translated as CASSFRGQGGYEQYF.